The 18 T cell receptor beta chains listed next were all sequenced from one sample in a study of shared clonotypes between healthy human individuals (dated by TCRdb to about 2020). Library preparation used the immunoSEQ multiplex PCR assay. The table was pulled from immuneACCESS by TCRdb, which kept in-frame rearrangements only. Such tables lose some clones; where checked, under half of the loss comes from unresolved V genes, and the rest has no known cause. The table for this sample lists millions of clones; more than 80% of them were counted only once. The ten largest clones add up to 0.14% of the sample. The sequencing sample was made of naive CD4+ T cells sorted from blood. The cell subset or site tag for this specimen amounts to: CD45RA+ positively selected. These receptors were obtained from a man younger than 30 in good health.

About this clone itself: Other DNA sequences in the same sample also yield this CDR3. The V gene is TRBV7-8, the J gene TRBJ2-5; the D gene is possibly TRBD1 (6 bases). Looked up from germline, CDR1 is SGHVS and CDR2 is FQNEAQ. The V end was cut by 1 base, the J end by 5 bases, with 8 bases between. This CDR3 comprises 13 residues. The chain's CDR3 is CASSLGQGETQYF. The CDR3 DNA follows: TGTGCCAGCAGCTTAGGGCAGGGGGAGACCCAGTACTTC.

V gene TRBV9 combines with J gene TRBJ2-3; D unresolved. V shed 0 bases and J shed 5 bases, with 13 bases lying between them. Germline assignment: CDR1 SGDLS and CDR2 YYNGEE. CDR3 length: 15 residues. CDR3 DNA: TGTGCCAGCAGCGTAGTCGGTAGTTTGGGAGATACGCAGTATTTT. It translates to CASSVVGSLGDTQYF. Complete variable domain (other parts from reference TRBV9 and TRBJ2-3): DSGVTQTPKHLITATGQRVTLRCSPRSGDLSVYWYQQSLDQGLQFLIQYYNGEERAKGNILERFSAQQFPDLHSELNLSSLELGDSALYFCASSVVGSLGDTQYFGPGTRLTVL.

The genes are TRBV7-3 and TRBJ2-7, with 7 bases identical to TRBD1. V trimming: 4 bases; J trimming: 1 base; junction bases outside the gene matches: 4. Germline-derived CDR1 and CDR2 are SGHTA and FQGTGA. The CDR3 is made up of 14 amino acids. The CDR3 sequence is CASSSRQGSYEQYF. The CDR3 DNA is TGTGCCAGCAGCTCTCGACAGGGTTCCTACGAGCAGTACTTC.

V usage is TRBV7-9 and J usage is TRBJ1-5; D ambiguous. Germline V lookup: CDR1 SEHNR, CDR2 FQNEAQ (reference sequence). The CDR3 is made up of 16 amino acids. V lost 2 bases to trimming and J lost 2 bases, with 13 bases between them. DNA for the CDR3: TGTGCCAGCAGCTTATTTGAGGGCTTCGGCAATCAGCCCCAGCATTTT. Protein: CASSLFEGFGNQPQHF.

This rearrangement joins TRBV12-5 to TRBJ1-2; unclear D gene. CDR3 length: 13 amino acids. The V gene lost 1 base and the J gene lost 8 bases, with 11 bases spanning the gap. Germline-derived CDR1 and CDR2 are LGHNT and FRNRAP. DNA of the CDR3: TGTGCTAGTGGTTTGGAACAGCTAGGCGGCTACACCTTC. It codes for CASGLEQLGGYTF.

The V call is TRBV18, the J call TRBJ1-2; D ambiguous. There are 14 residues in the CDR3. Germline V gene lookup returns CDR1 KGHSH and CDR2 LQKENI. With 2 bases removed from V and 4 bases from J, the gap between germline ends came to 11 bases. The CDR3 DNA reads TGTGCCAGCTCACCAGGGGTTCAGATCTATGGCTACACCTTC. The encoded protein is CASSPGVQIYGYTF.

This clone was seen only a few times. The sample holds other DNA sequences that translate to the same CDR3. V is TRBV30 and J is TRBJ1-4, with D unclear. Per germline, CDR1 GTSNPN and CDR2 SVGIG (reference sequence). Trimming removed 3 bases at V and 7 bases at J, with 6 bases between. There are 11 residues in the CDR3. CDR3 residues: CAWSDREKLFF. The CDR3 DNA sequence: TGTGCCTGGAGCGACCGTGAAAAACTGTTTTTT. Combining the CDR3 with reference TRBV30 and TRBJ1-4 gives the whole variable domain SQTIHQWPATLVQPVGSPLSLECTVEGTSNPNLYWYRQAAGRGLQLLFYSVGIGQISSEVPQNLSASRPQDRQFILSSKKLLLSDSGFYLCAWSDREKLFFGSGTQLSVL.

The rearrangement links TRBV7-3 to TRBJ2-1; 9 nucleotides line up with TRBD1. CDR1 is SGHTA and CDR2 is FQGTGA in the germline V gene. V lost 2 bases and J lost 1; bases outside the gene matches: 3. This CDR3 is built from 16 residues. The CDR3 protein is CASSLGGTGSYNEQFF. In DNA, the CDR3 is TGTGCCAGCAGCTTAGGCGGGACAGGGTCCTACAATGAGCAGTTCTTC.

CDR3 DNA sequence: TGCGCCAGCAGCCAACGACAGGAGGCCGGGGAGCTGTTTTTT. It specifies CASSQRQEAGELFF. This chain links TRBV4-1 with TRBJ2-2, with D possibly being TRBD1 (6 bases). The CDR3 runs to 14 residues. V lost 2 bases, J lost 6 bases, and 10 bases lay in between. Germline CDR1 is MGHRA and CDR2 is YSYEKL.

The chain links TRBV6-5 to TRBJ1-5, with a possible D match to TRBD1 (5 bases). V was clipped by 2 bases and J by 7 bases, with 9 bases between them. Germline V gene data show CDR1 as MNHEY and CDR2 as SVGAGI. This CDR3 is built from 13 residues. The CDR3 DNA is TGTGCCAGCAGTTACGGCTGGGGCCAGCCCCAGCATTTT. It specifies CASSYGWGQPQHF.

This clone came up once. The chain is built from TRBV6-6 and TRBJ1-4, with a weak D call TRBD1 (5 bases). Trimming took off 3 bases at V and 5 bases at J, with 13 bases between the two ends. The CDR3 is 15 residues long. CDR1 and CDR2 from the germline V gene are MNHNY and SVGAGI (reference sequence). The DNA of the CDR3 is TGTGCCAGCAGTTATGTCCGGGACGGGAATGAAAAACTGTTTTTT. Protein product: CASSYVRDGNEKLFF.

The V and J genes are TRBV10-2 and TRBJ1-1; tentatively, D is TRBD1 (6 bases). The CDR3 spans 16 residues. The V end was cut by 6 bases, the J end by 1 base, with 18 bases between. Germline CDR1 reads WSHSY; CDR2 reads SAAADI. The CDR3 DNA reads TGCGCCAGCAGGGTAGGCGAGGGACACGGGAACACTGAAGCTTTCTTT. The encoded protein is CASRVGEGHGNTEAFF.

The rearrangement links TRBV18 to TRBJ1-1; D gene unclear. The CDR3 covers 14 residues. Germline V gene data show CDR1 as KGHSH and CDR2 as LQKENI. Trimming shortened V by 3 bases and J by 6 bases, and 14 bases separated the two germline ends. The CDR3 loop is CASSPPQSNPEAFF. Written as DNA, the CDR3 is TGTGCCAGCTCACCCCCCCAGTCCAACCCTGAAGCTTTCTTT.

Written as DNA, the CDR3 is TGTGCCAGCAGTAAGGGACAGGGCGCCACCTACGAGCAGTACTTC. It codes for CASSKGQGATYEQYF. The chain joins TRBV2 to TRBJ2-7; TRBD1 matches 9 bases. The CDR3 runs to 15 residues. V trimming: 5 bases; J trimming: 2 bases; junction bases outside the gene matches: 7. Germline CDR1 and CDR2: SNHLY and FYNNEI.

The V call is TRBV11-2, the J call TRBJ2-1, with D possibly being TRBD1 (6 bases). Germline V gives CDR1 SGHAT, CDR2 FQNNGV. This CDR3 spans 15 amino acids. Trimming pared 3 bases from V and 4 bases from J, leaving 13 bases between. The CDR3 loop is CASSFTGLGYNEQFF. CDR3 nucleotide sequence: TGTGCCAGCAGCTTCACAGGGTTGGGATACAATGAGCAGTTCTTC.

The chain couples TRBV18 to TRBJ2-2; D not certain. CDR1 and CDR2 (germline): KGHSH, LQKENI. The germline V and J ends were trimmed by 4 bases and 0 bases, with 15 bases remaining between them. The CDR3 spans 17 residues. The CDR3 sequence: CASSLRSGTANTGELFF. The CDR3 DNA reads TGTGCCAGCTCACTGCGTTCCGGAACGGCGAACACCGGGGAGCTGTTTTTT.

The CDR3 reads CASSFGQVNTEAFF. For the CDR3, the DNA is TGTGCCAGCAGTTTCGGACAGGTGAACACTGAAGCTTTCTTT. The genes are TRBV6-6 and TRBJ1-1; 7 bases are a match to TRBD1. The V gene's germline CDR1 is MNHNY and CDR2 SVGAGI (reference sequence). Trimming cost V 4 bases and J 0 bases; bases outside gene matches: 2. The CDR3 is made up of 14 amino acids.

The chain combines TRBV4-1 with TRBJ2-7; TRBD2 is a possible D gene (7 bases). The CDR3 covers 13 residues. Trimming cost V 6 bases and J 5 bases, with 14 bases left between them. CDR1 is MGHRA and CDR2 is YSYEKL in the germline V gene. CDR3 region: CASRGRGGDEQYF. The CDR3 region has the DNA TGCGCCAGCAGAGGCCGAGGGGGGGACGAGCAGTACTTC.